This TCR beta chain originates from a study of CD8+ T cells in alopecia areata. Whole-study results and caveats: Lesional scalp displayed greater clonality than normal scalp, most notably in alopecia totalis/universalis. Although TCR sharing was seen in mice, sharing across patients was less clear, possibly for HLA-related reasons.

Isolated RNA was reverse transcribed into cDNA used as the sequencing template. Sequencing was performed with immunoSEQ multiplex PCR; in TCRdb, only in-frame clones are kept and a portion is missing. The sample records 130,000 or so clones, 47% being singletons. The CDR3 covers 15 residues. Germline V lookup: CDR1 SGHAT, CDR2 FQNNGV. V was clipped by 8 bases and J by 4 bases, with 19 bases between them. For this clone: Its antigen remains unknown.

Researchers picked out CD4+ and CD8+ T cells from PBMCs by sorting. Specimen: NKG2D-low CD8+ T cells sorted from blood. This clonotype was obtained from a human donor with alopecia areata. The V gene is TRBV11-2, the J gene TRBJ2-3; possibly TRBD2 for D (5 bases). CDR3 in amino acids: CASEWRWGASDTQYF. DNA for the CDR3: TGTGCCAGCGAGTGGAGGTGGGGAGCGTCAGATACGCAGTATTTT.